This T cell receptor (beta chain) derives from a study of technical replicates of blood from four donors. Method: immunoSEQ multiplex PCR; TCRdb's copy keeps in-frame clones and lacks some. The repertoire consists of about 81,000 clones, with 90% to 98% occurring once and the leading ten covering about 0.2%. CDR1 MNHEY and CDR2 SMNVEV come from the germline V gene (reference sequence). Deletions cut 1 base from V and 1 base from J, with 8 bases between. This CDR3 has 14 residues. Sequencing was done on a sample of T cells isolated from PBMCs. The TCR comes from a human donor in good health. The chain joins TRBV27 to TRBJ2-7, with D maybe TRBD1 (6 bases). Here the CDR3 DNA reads TGTGCCAGCAGTTTATTCAGGGGTTCCTACGAGCAGTACTTC. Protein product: CASSLFRGSYEQYF.